This T cell receptor beta chain was sequenced in a study of blood T cell repertoires in COVID-19. Study-wide background: PBMCs, B-cell-depleted T cells, or T cells provided the cDNA or gDNA that made up the material.

Libraries were prepared by immunoSEQ multiplex PCR; TCRdb keeps only in-frame clonotypes and omits some of them. Here the sample spans 250,000 to 400,000 clones, about 87% being singletons. V was clipped by 4 bases and J by 7 bases, with 10 bases between them. This CDR3 is built from 13 residues. The V call is TRBV12-3 or TRBV12-4, the J call TRBJ1-4; no firm D call. The sequenced sample consisted of peripheral blood. The receptor was derived from a woman in her twenties or thirties with COVID-19, enrolled during active disease. CDR3 amino acids: CASSSLQFEKLFF. In nucleotides, the CDR3 is TGTGCCAGCAGTTCGCTTCAGTTTGAAAAACTGTTTTTT.